The 13 T cell receptor beta chains below all came from one sample that was sequenced in a study of blood T cell repertoires in COVID-19. Some clones are missing from TCRdb's copy, which holds only in-frame ones; the method was immunoSEQ multiplex PCR. The sample lists about 24,000 clones, approximately 89% occurring once. Sequencing used peripheral blood. Every receptor here comes from a man aged 45-65 years with active COVID-19.

V and J are TRBV14 and TRBJ2-2; no clear D gene. The V gene's germline CDR1 is SGHDN and CDR2 FVKESK. The CDR3 spans 12 residues. Trimming stripped 6 bases from V and 6 bases from J, with 8 bases between. The CDR3 is CASSPFPGELFF. CDR3 DNA: TGTGCCAGCAGTCCATTCCCCGGGGAGCTGTTTTTT.

The rearrangement joins TRBV21-1 to TRBJ2-3; TRBD2, the table's D call, lacks a check against the DNA. TRBV21-1 corresponds to a pseudogene. CDR3 length: 16 amino acids. CDR3 sequence (DNA): TGTGCCAGCAGCGATAGCCTAGCGGGGGGTGCAGATACGCAGTATTTT. Translation: CASSDSLAGGADTQYF.

The gene calls are TRBV6-2 or TRBV6-3 and TRBJ2-5; TRBD1 agrees at 9 bases. This CDR3 region has 17 residues. V dropped 2 bases and J dropped 1; count of bases not matched to a gene: 8. Germline V lookup: CDR1 MNHEY, CDR2 SVGEGT. CDR3 DNA sequence: TGTGCCAGCAGTTACCCGGGGACAGGGAGAGCCCAAGAGACCCAGTACTTC. Encoded protein: CASSYPGTGRAQETQYF.

The V and J genes are TRBV7-8 and TRBJ2-7, with D tentatively TRBD1 (5 bases). Trimming took off 5 bases at V and 7 bases at J, with 15 bases between the two ends. CDR1 and CDR2 (germline): SGHVS, FQNEAQ. The CDR3 totals 13 residues. The CDR3: CASSAQGFGEQYF. The CDR3 DNA reads as TGTGCCAGCAGCGCGCAGGGTTTCGGTGAGCAGTACTTC.

The rearrangement joins TRBV24-1 to TRBJ2-1; 13 positions agree with TRBD2. In germline, CDR1 is KGHDR, CDR2 SFDVKD. This CDR3 comprises 16 residues. Trimming removed 3 bases from V and 8 bases from J; junction bases left unmatched: 6. CDR3 DNA: TGTGCCACCAGTGATCCCGGGACTAGCGGGACCTATGAGCAGTTCTTC. It encodes CATSDPGTSGTYEQFF.

The chain recombines TRBV19 with TRBJ1-2; TRBD1 matches at 7 bases. This CDR3 spans 16 amino acids. The V gene's germline CDR1 is LNHDA and CDR2 SQIVND (reference sequence). Trimming at V came to 3 bases and at J to 4 bases, leaving 11 bases not matched to a gene. CDR3 amino acids: CASSIGQAIRVYGYTF. The CDR3 coding sequence is TGTGCCAGTAGTATCGGACAGGCAATTAGGGTCTATGGCTACACCTTC.

The rearrangement links TRBV29-1 to TRBJ2-5; the match to TRBD1 covers 11 bases. V was clipped by 7 bases and J by 2 bases; unmatched bases: 3. This CDR3 is built from 13 residues. CDR1 and CDR2 (germline): SQVTM, ANQGSEA. CDR3 loop: CSEGTGGQETQYF. The CDR3 DNA reads as TGCAGCGAAGGGACAGGGGGACAAGAGACCCAGTACTTC.

The rearrangement joins TRBV2 to TRBJ1-4; 7 positions match TRBD1. Trimming cost V 7 bases and J 7 bases; bases outside gene matches: 12. Germline values: CDR1 SNHLY, CDR2 FYNNEI. The CDR3 runs to 15 residues. CDR3 amino acids: CASNIQGIRSEKLFF. CDR3 coding DNA: TGTGCCAGCAATATACAGGGGATCAGAAGTGAAAAACTGTTTTTT.

V gene TRBV5-1 combines with J gene TRBJ2-1, with 10 bases that match TRBD2. The CDR3 spans 14 residues. Looked up from germline, CDR1 is SGHRS and CDR2 is YFSETQ. Trimming cost V 4 bases and J 9 bases; bases outside gene matches: 7. The CDR3 bases are TGCGCCAGCAGCGATAGCGGGGGGCGCCTTGAGCAGTTCTTC. It is translated as CASSDSGGRLEQFF.

The chain combines TRBV14 with TRBJ2-7, with 8 bases fitting TRBD1. The junction had 9 bases not matched to a gene; V was cut back by 4 bases and J by 4 bases. This CDR3 spans 15 amino acids. Looked up from germline, CDR1 is SGHDN and CDR2 is FVKESK. CDR3 bases: TGTGCCAGCAGCCTAGAAGGCAGGGGGCGGTACGAGCAGTACTTC. This translates into CASSLEGRGRYEQYF.

This clone came up once. J is TRBJ2-2 and V is TRBV9, with D perhaps matching TRBD2 (6 bases). CDR1 and CDR2 (germline): SGDLS, YYNGEE. The CDR3 has 15 amino acids. Trimming left V 1 base short and J 4 bases short, with 11 bases between. CDR3 amino acids: CASSVLQGGTGELFF. In DNA, the CDR3 is TGTGCCAGCAGCGTATTGCAGGGAGGCACCGGGGAGCTGTTTTTT.

The chain employs TRBV12-3 or TRBV12-4 and TRBJ2-1; D unclear. The V end was cut by 4 bases, the J end by 6 bases, with 7 bases between. This CDR3 comprises 12 residues. CDR3 DNA sequence: TGTGCCAGCAGTTCGGTCTTCAATGAGCAGTTCTTC. Translating gives CASSSVFNEQFF.

V is TRBV4-1 and J is TRBJ2-7, with unresolved D. Germline loops: CDR1 MGHRA, CDR2 YSYEKL. The ends were cut back, 0 bases at V and 3 bases at J, with 12 bases in the middle. This CDR3 contains 15 residues. The CDR3 region is CASSQDVLLIYEQYF. As DNA, the CDR3 is TGCGCCAGCAGCCAAGATGTCCTACTAATCTACGAGCAGTACTTC.